Listed below are T cell receptor beta chains from one sample, sequenced in a study of blood T cell repertoires in COVID-19. Assay: immunoSEQ multiplex PCR; the TCRdb copy retains only in-frame clones and omits some. The sample includes roughly 290,000 clones, 89% of them seen just once. Source material: peripheral blood. Receptors originate from an older woman with acute or convalescent COVID-19. Both conserved end residues are part of each CDR3. The order of the fields is D gene, J gene, V gene, clone size, CDR3 protein, CDR3 DNA. A D gene is named only where the DNA matches it firmly. Rows may omit the clone size; those that give it use once, few, many or a size class.

d_gene: NA
j_gene: TRBJ2-3
v_gene: TRBV27
abundance: NA
CDR3aa: CASSPTERRPSTDTQYF
CDR3nt: TGTGCCAGCAGTCCAACGGAGCGGAGACCTAGCACAGATACGCAGTATTTT

d_gene: TRBD2
j_gene: TRBJ2-1
v_gene: TRBV29-1
abundance: NA
CDR3aa: CSVDAGGNNEQFF
CDR3nt: TGCAGCGTTGACGCGGGAGGAAACAATGAGCAGTTCTTC

d_gene: NA
j_gene: TRBJ1-1
v_gene: TRBV5-1
abundance: NA
CDR3aa: CASSLIPLNTEAFF
CDR3nt: TGCGCCAGCAGCTTGATTCCTCTGAACACTGAAGCTTTCTTT

d_gene: TRBD1
j_gene: TRBJ1-3
v_gene: TRBV30
abundance: NA
CDR3aa: CAWSEDRAAGNTIYF
CDR3nt: TGTGCCTGGAGCGAAGACAGGGCGGCGGGAAACACCATATATTTT

d_gene: NA
j_gene: TRBJ1-3
v_gene: TRBV7-9
abundance: once
CDR3aa: CASSFPGGVGNTIYF
CDR3nt: TGTGCCAGCAGCTTCCCTGGAGGGGTCGGAAACACCATATATTTT

d_gene: TRBD1
j_gene: TRBJ2-3
v_gene: TRBV7-3
abundance: NA
CDR3aa: CASSWTGGGTDTQYF
CDR3nt: TGTGCCAGCAGCTGGACAGGGGGCGGAACAGATACGCAGTATTTT

d_gene: NA
j_gene: TRBJ2-3
v_gene: TRBV18
abundance: NA
CDR3aa: CASSPTSTDTQYF
CDR3nt: TGTGCCAGCTCACCAACTAGCACAGATACGCAGTATTTT

d_gene: NA
j_gene: TRBJ1-6
v_gene: TRBV11-2
abundance: NA
CDR3aa: CASSLEAAGGSPLHF
CDR3nt: TGTGCCAGCAGCTTAGAAGCAGCGGGGGGTTCACCCCTCCACTTT

d_gene: TRBD1
j_gene: TRBJ1-5
v_gene: TRBV19
abundance: NA
CDR3aa: CASSMGQFNQPQHF
CDR3nt: TGTGCCAGTAGTATGGGACAGTTCAATCAGCCCCAGCATTTT

d_gene: NA
j_gene: TRBJ2-7
v_gene: TRBV27
abundance: NA
CDR3aa: CASSLRGSARISYEQYF
CDR3nt: TGTGCCAGCAGTCTTCGTGGTAGCGCGAGAATCTCCTACGAGCAGTACTTC

d_gene: NA
j_gene: TRBJ2-7
v_gene: TRBV2
abundance: NA
CDR3aa: CASSVLGGPPYEQYF
CDR3nt: TGTGCCAGCAGTGTGCTCGGGGGGCCTCCCTACGAGCAGTACTTC

d_gene: TRBD2
j_gene: TRBJ2-7
v_gene: TRBV12-5
abundance: NA
CDR3aa: CASGWTSGRSKQYF
CDR3nt: TGTGCTAGTGGTTGGACTAGCGGGAGGTCTAAGCAGTACTTC

d_gene: NA
j_gene: TRBJ1-5
v_gene: TRBV21-1
abundance: NA
CDR3aa: CASSKGYGYCGNQPQHF
CDR3nt: TGTGCCAGCAGCAAAGGGTACGGGTATTGCGGCAATCAGCCCCAGCATTTT

d_gene: TRBD2
j_gene: TRBJ2-2
v_gene: TRBV18
abundance: NA
CDR3aa: CASSPPGLGQSGELFF
CDR3nt: TGTGCCAGCTCACCTCCGGGACTAGGTCAATCCGGGGAGCTGTTTTTT

d_gene: TRBD1
j_gene: TRBJ1-2
v_gene: TRBV15
abundance: NA
CDR3aa: CATSSVQGGGYGYTF
CDR3nt: TGTGCCACCAGCTCGGTCCAGGGGGGAGGCTATGGCTACACCTTC

d_gene: TRBD1
j_gene: TRBJ1-5
v_gene: TRBV18
abundance: NA
CDR3aa: CASSQDRGVWQPQHF
CDR3nt: TGTGCCAGCTCCCAGGACAGGGGGGTATGGCAGCCCCAGCATTTT

d_gene: NA
j_gene: TRBJ2-3
v_gene: TRBV20-1
abundance: NA
CDR3aa: CSASTGDTQYF
CDR3nt: TGCAGTGCCTCAACAGGAGATACGCAGTATTTT

d_gene: NA
j_gene: TRBJ1-5
v_gene: TRBV12-3/TRBV12-4
abundance: NA
CDR3aa: CASSVYSNQPQHF
CDR3nt: TGTGCCAGCAGTGTATATAGCAATCAGCCCCAGCATTTT

d_gene: TRBD1
j_gene: TRBJ2-7
v_gene: TRBV2
abundance: NA
CDR3aa: CASSTTGSYEQYF
CDR3nt: TGTGCCAGCAGCACGACAGGGTCCTACGAGCAGTACTTC

d_gene: NA
j_gene: TRBJ2-3
v_gene: TRBV18
abundance: NA
CDR3aa: CASSPRASSVADTQYF
CDR3nt: TGTGCCAGCTCACCAAGGGCTAGCTCGGTGGCAGATACGCAGTATTTT

d_gene: TRBD1
j_gene: TRBJ1-3
v_gene: TRBV5-1
abundance: NA
CDR3aa: CASSSNPRDRYRRYSGNTIYF
CDR3nt: TGCGCCAGCAGCTCTAACCCCCGGGACAGATATCGCCGATACTCTGGAAACACCATATATTTT

d_gene: TRBD2
j_gene: TRBJ2-3
v_gene: TRBV10-1
abundance: NA
CDR3aa: CASRIAGDTDTQYF
CDR3nt: TGCGCCAGCAGGATAGCGGGAGACACAGATACGCAGTATTTT

d_gene: TRBD1
j_gene: TRBJ2-7
v_gene: TRBV5-6
abundance: NA
CDR3aa: CASSSGTASYEQYF
CDR3nt: TGTGCCAGCAGCTCTGGGACAGCGTCCTACGAGCAGTACTTC

d_gene: TRBD1
j_gene: TRBJ1-3
v_gene: TRBV5-1
abundance: NA
CDR3aa: CASSLSGQRSSGNTIYF
CDR3nt: TGCGCCAGCAGCTTGTCGGGACAGAGAAGCTCTGGAAACACCATATATTTT

d_gene: NA
j_gene: TRBJ1-1
v_gene: TRBV11-1
abundance: NA
CDR3aa: CASSLVSGNTEAFF
CDR3nt: TGTGCCAGCAGCTTAGTCAGTGGTAACACTGAAGCTTTCTTT

d_gene: TRBD2
j_gene: TRBJ2-2
v_gene: TRBV20-1
abundance: NA
CDR3aa: CSASGPRAGGPSNTGELFF
CDR3nt: TGCAGTGCTAGTGGGCCTCGAGCGGGAGGGCCCTCTAACACCGGGGAGCTGTTTTTT

d_gene: NA
j_gene: TRBJ1-2
v_gene: TRBV3-1/TRBV3-2
abundance: NA
CDR3aa: CASSQDDRKYGYTF
CDR3nt: TGTGCCAGCAGCCAAGACGACAGGAAATATGGCTACACCTTC

d_gene: NA
j_gene: TRBJ2-7
v_gene: TRBV30
abundance: NA
CDR3aa: CAWSVQAGSYEQYF
CDR3nt: TGTGCCTGGAGTGTACAGGCCGGATCCTACGAGCAGTACTTC

d_gene: NA
j_gene: TRBJ2-5
v_gene: TRBV27
abundance: NA
CDR3aa: CASSLRGQETQYF
CDR3nt: TGTGCCAGCAGTCTCAGAGGGCAAGAGACCCAGTACTTC

d_gene: NA
j_gene: TRBJ2-7
v_gene: TRBV29-1
abundance: NA
CDR3aa: CSVVPRASYEQYF
CDR3nt: TGCAGCGTTGTACCCAGGGCTAGCTACGAGCAGTACTTC